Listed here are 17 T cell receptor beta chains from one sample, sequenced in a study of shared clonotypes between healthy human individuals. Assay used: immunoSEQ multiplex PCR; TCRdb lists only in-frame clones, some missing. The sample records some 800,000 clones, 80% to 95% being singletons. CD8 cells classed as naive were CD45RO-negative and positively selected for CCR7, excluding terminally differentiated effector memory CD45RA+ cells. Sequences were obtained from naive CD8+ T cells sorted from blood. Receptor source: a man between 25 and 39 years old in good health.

CDR3 sequence reads: CASSEGTGTLRAQPQHF. The CDR3 coding sequence is TGTGCCAGCAGTGAAGGGACAGGGACCCTACGGGCTCAGCCCCAGCATTTT. The chain links TRBV25-1 to TRBJ1-5; TRBD1 matches 9 bases. In germline, CDR1 is MGHDK, CDR2 SYGVNS. There are 17 residues in the CDR3. Losses at the gene ends were 2 bases for V and 6 bases for J; bases not matched to a gene: 11.

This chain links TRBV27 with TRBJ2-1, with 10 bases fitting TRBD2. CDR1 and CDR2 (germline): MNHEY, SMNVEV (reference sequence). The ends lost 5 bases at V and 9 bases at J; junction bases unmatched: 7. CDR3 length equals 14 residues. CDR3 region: CASSPRTSGTEQFF. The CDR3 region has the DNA TGTGCCAGCAGTCCCCGGACTAGCGGAACTGAGCAGTTCTTC.

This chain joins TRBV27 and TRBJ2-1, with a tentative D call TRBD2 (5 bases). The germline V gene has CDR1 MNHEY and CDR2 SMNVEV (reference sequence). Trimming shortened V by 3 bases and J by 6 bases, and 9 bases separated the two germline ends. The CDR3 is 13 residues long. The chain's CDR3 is CASSFTRSNEQFF. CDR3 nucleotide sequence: TGTGCCAGCAGTTTCACTAGAAGCAATGAGCAGTTCTTC.

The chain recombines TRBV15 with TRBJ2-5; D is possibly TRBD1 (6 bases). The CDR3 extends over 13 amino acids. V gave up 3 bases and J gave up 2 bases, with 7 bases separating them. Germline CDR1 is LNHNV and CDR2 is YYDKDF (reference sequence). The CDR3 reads CATSRDRQETQYF. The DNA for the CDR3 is TGTGCCACCAGCAGGGACAGACAAGAGACCCAGTACTTC.

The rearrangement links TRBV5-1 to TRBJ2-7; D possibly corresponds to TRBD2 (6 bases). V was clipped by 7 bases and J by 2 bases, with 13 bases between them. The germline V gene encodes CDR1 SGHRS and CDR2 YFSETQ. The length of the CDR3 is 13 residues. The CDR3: CASPPGGTYEQYF. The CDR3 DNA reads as TGCGCCAGCCCCCCCGGGGGAACCTACGAGCAGTACTTC.

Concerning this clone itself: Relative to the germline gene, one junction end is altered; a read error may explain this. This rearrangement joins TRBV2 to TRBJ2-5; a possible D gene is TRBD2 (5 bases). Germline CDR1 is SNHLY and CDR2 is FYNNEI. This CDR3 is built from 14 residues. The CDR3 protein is CASSEEGTQETQYF. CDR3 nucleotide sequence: TGTGCCAGCAGCGAAGAGGGAACCCAAGAGACCCAGTACTTC.

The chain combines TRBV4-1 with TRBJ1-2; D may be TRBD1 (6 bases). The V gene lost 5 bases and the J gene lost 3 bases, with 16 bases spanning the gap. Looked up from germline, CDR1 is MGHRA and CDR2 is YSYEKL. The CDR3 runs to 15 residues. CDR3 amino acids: CASSSREGDHYGYTF. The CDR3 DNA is TGCGCCAGCAGCTCCCGGGAGGGGGACCACTATGGCTACACCTTC.

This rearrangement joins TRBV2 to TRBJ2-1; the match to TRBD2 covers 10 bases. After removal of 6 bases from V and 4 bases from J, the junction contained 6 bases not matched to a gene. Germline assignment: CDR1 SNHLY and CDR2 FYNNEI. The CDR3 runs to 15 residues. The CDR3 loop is CASRPTSGAYNEQFF. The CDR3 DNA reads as TGTGCCAGCAGACCTACTAGCGGGGCATACAATGAGCAGTTCTTC. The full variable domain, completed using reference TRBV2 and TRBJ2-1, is EPEVTQTPSHQVTQMGQEVILRCVPISNHLYFYWYRQILGQKVEFLVSFYNNEISEKSEIFDDQFSVERPDGSNFTLKIRSTKLEDSAMYFCASRPTSGAYNEQFFGPGTRLTVL.

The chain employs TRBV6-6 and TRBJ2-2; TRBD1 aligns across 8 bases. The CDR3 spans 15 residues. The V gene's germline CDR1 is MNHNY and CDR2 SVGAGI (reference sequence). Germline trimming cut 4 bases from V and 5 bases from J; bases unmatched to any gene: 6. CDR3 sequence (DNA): TGTGCCAGCAGTTCCACCGACAGGGGAACCGGGGAGCTGTTTTTT. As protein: CASSSTDRGTGELFF.

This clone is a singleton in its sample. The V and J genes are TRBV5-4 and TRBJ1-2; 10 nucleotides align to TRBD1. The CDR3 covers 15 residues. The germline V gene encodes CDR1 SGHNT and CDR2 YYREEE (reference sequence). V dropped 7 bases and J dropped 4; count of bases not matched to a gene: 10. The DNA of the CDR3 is TGTGCCAGCTGGGACAGGGGTTTAGTAAGCTATGGCTACACCTTC. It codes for CASWDRGLVSYGYTF.

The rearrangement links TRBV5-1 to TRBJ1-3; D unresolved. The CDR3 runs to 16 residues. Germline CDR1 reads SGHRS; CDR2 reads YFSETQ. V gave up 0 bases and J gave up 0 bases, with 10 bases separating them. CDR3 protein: CASSLEGPSSGNTIYF. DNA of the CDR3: TGCGCCAGCAGCTTGGAAGGACCCAGCTCTGGAAACACCATATATTTT.

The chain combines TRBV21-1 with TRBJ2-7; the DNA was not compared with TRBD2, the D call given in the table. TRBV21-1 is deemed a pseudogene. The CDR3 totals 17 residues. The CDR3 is CASSKGFGTSIVYEQYF. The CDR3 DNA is TGTGCCAGCAGCAAAGGCTTCGGGACTAGCATCGTCTACGAGCAGTACTTC.

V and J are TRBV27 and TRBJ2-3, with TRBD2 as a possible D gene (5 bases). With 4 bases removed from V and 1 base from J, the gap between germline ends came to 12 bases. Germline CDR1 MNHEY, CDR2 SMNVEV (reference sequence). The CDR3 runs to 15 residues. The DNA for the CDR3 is TGTGCCAGCAGTTCCGACTACCACGGCACAGATACGCAGTATTTT. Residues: CASSSDYHGTDTQYF.

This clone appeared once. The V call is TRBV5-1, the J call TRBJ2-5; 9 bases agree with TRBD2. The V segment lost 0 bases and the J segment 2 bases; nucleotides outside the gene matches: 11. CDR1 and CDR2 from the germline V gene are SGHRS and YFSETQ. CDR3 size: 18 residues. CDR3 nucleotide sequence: TGCGCCAGCAGCTTGGATGCTAGCGGGGAGGAATTTCAAGAGACCCAGTACTTC. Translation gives CASSLDASGEEFQETQYF.

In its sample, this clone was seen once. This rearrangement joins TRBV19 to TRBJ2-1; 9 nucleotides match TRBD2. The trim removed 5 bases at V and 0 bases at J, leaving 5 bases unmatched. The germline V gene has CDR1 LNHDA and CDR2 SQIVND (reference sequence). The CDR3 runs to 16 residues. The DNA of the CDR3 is TGTGCCAGTAGTCCACGTAGCGGGAGCTCCTACAATGAGCAGTTCTTC. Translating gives CASSPRSGSSYNEQFF.

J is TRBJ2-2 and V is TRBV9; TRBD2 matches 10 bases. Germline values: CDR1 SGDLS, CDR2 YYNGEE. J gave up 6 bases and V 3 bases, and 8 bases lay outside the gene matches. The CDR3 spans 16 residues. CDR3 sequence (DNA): TGTGCCAGCAGCGCCTTAGCGGGAGGTGGTGCCGGGGAGCTGTTTTTT. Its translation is CASSALAGGGAGELFF.

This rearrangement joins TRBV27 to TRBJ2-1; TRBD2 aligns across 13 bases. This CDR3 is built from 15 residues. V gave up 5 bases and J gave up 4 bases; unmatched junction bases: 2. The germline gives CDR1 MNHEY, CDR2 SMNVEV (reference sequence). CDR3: CASSETSGRYNEQFF. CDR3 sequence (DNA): TGTGCCAGCAGTGAGACTAGCGGGAGGTACAATGAGCAGTTCTTC.